A single sample is the source of the 25 T cell receptor beta chains below, sequenced in a study of blood T cell repertoires in COVID-19. Clones were read by immunoSEQ multiplex PCR, and TCRdb kept only the in-frame ones, dropping some. The profile covers about 330,000 clones, with around 87% appearing a single time and 5.3% taken by the ten largest. The sample comprised PBMCs or T cells enriched from blood (not recorded which). The receptors were gathered from a woman younger than 45 who had recovered from COVID-19.

The genes are TRBV7-9 and TRBJ2-4; D might be TRBD1 (6 bases). The CDR3 loop spans 15 amino acids. CDR1 is SEHNR and CDR2 is FQNEAQ in the germline V gene (reference sequence). Trimming removed 5 bases at V and 2 bases at J, with 13 bases between. The CDR3 loop is CASSRQVSTKNIQYF. As DNA, the CDR3 is TGTGCCAGCAGCCGACAGGTGTCTACCAAAAACATTCAGTACTTC.

This clone was detected only a few times. This chain joins TRBV6-5 and TRBJ1-2, with D uncertain. The CDR3 is 14 amino acids. The germline V and J ends were trimmed by 6 bases and 4 bases, with 15 bases remaining between them. Germline CDR1 and CDR2: MNHEY and SVGAGI. CDR3 amino acids: CASSPTYPSYGYTF. Here the CDR3 DNA reads TGTGCCAGCAGCCCAACATATCCCAGCTATGGCTACACCTTC.

This chain links TRBV7-8 with TRBJ1-2, with a weak D call TRBD1 (5 bases). Germline V lookup: CDR1 SGHVS, CDR2 FQNEAQ. The CDR3 consists of 13 residues. The V end lost 5 bases, the J end lost 3 bases, and 10 bases lay between the germline ends. CDR3 protein: CASSKDTDYGYTF. The CDR3 bases are TGTGCCAGCAGCAAGGACACGGACTATGGCTACACCTTC. The variable domain in full, with the rest retrieved from reference TRBV7-8 and TRBJ1-2, is GAGVSQSPRYKVAKRGQDVALRCDPISGHVSLFWYQQALGQGPEFLTYFQNEAQLDKSGLPSDRFFAERPEGSVSTLKIQRTQQEDSAVYLCASSKDTDYGYTFGSGTRLTVV.

J is TRBJ1-2 and V is TRBV2; TRBD1 matches 8 bases. The CDR3 loop spans 15 amino acids. Per germline, CDR1 SNHLY and CDR2 FYNNEI. V shed 5 bases and J 6 bases; nucleotides not matched to a gene: 11. The CDR3 coding sequence is TGTGCCAGCAGTCCCCAGGGGGCATCAAACCATGGCTACACCTTC. This codes for CASSPQGASNHGYTF.

The rearrangement links TRBV28 to TRBJ2-6, with TRBD1 identical over 9 bases. J lost 1 base, V lost 3 bases, and 4 bases had no gene match. This CDR3 is built from 17 residues. Germline CDR1 reads MDHEN; CDR2 reads SYDVKM. CDR3 nucleotide sequence: TGTGCCAGCAGTTTTTTCGGGACAGGGTCTGGGGCCAACGTCCTGACTTTC. It specifies CASSFFGTGSGANVLTF.

The chain couples TRBV5-4 to TRBJ2-7; 7 nucleotides align to TRBD1. The CDR3 runs 14 residues. CDR1 and CDR2 from the germline V gene are SGHNT and YYREEE (reference sequence). With V trimmed by 2 bases and J by 3 bases, 5 bases remained unmatched. The CDR3 DNA follows: TGTGCCAGCAGCTTACAGACAGGGATCTACGAGCAGTACTTC. It is translated as CASSLQTGIYEQYF.

The chain employs TRBV6-5 and TRBJ2-7; D call uncertain. The germline CDR1 and CDR2 sequences are MNHEY and SVGAGI. The length of the CDR3 is 12 residues. The ends were cut back, 8 bases at V and 0 bases at J, with 8 bases in the middle. Here the CDR3 reads CASGPSSYEQYF. The CDR3 DNA follows: TGTGCCAGCGGCCCCAGCTCCTACGAGCAGTACTTC.

This chain connects TRBV29-1 to TRBJ1-2; a weak D match, TRBD1 (6 bases). Germline V gene data show CDR1 as SQVTM and CDR2 as ANQGSEA. Trimming pared 5 bases from V and 5 bases from J, leaving 21 bases between. The length of the CDR3 is 15 residues. The CDR3 loop reads CSVLQRQAPHYGYTF. CDR3 sequence (DNA): TGCAGCGTTCTCCAAAGACAGGCTCCACATTATGGCTACACCTTC.

The chain links TRBV9 to TRBJ2-5; D not resolved. V dropped 3 bases and J dropped 1 base, with 7 bases sitting between them. CDR1 SGDLS and CDR2 YYNGEE come from the germline V gene. The CDR3 length is 13 residues. The CDR3 sequence: CASSGQAQETQYF. The DNA for the CDR3 is TGTGCCAGCAGCGGACAAGCCCAAGAGACCCAGTACTTC.

The chain carries TRBV6-1 and TRBJ1-1; 9 bases are shared with TRBD1. Germline V lookup: CDR1 MNHNS, CDR2 SASEGT. The J segment lost 7 bases and the V segment lost 6 bases, leaving 3 bases of the junction unmatched. The CDR3 covers 12 residues. This CDR3 reads CASRDRGDEAFF. The CDR3 bases are TGTGCCAGCAGGGACAGGGGTGATGAAGCTTTCTTT.

The chain has TRBV6-2 or TRBV6-3 and TRBJ2-7; D is possibly TRBD2 (7 bases). In germline, CDR1 is MNHEY, CDR2 SVGEGT. V gave up 5 bases and J gave up 1 base, with 12 bases separating them. The CDR3 length is 14 residues. The CDR3, as DNA: TGTGCCAGCAGTGGGGGGGCAGGTTCCTACGAGCAGTACTTC. Its translation is CASSGGAGSYEQYF.

V and J are TRBV5-1 and TRBJ2-3; a weak D match, TRBD2 (6 bases). Trimming pared 4 bases from V and 5 bases from J, leaving 11 bases between. The CDR3 consists of 13 residues. CDR1 is SGHRS and CDR2 is YFSETQ in the germline V gene. The CDR3 DNA reads TGCGCCAGCAGCACGACGGGGGAAGATACGCAGTATTTT. This gives the protein CASSTTGEDTQYF.

This clone was observed a single time. This rearrangement joins TRBV2 to TRBJ2-2; D unresolved. CDR1 and CDR2 (germline): SNHLY, FYNNEI. The CDR3 has 14 amino acids. V lost 6 bases, J lost 0 bases, and 8 bases lay in between. For the CDR3, the DNA is TGTGCCAGCAGGCCAGAAGCGAACACCGGGGAGCTGTTTTTT. It is translated as CASRPEANTGELFF.

The chain uses TRBV9 and TRBJ1-2; D might be TRBD1 (5 bases). Between the trimmed V and J ends, which lost 0 bases and 4 bases, there was a span of 13 bases. CDR1 and CDR2 from the germline V gene are SGDLS and YYNGEE. The CDR3 is made up of 15 amino acids. The CDR3 is CASSVDYGRAYGYTF. The CDR3, as DNA: TGTGCCAGCAGCGTAGATTACGGCAGGGCCTATGGCTACACCTTC. Variable domain in full (rest from reference TRBV9 and TRBJ1-2): DSGVTQTPKHLITATGQRVTLRCSPRSGDLSVYWYQQSLDQGLQFLIQYYNGEERAKGNILERFSAQQFPDLHSELNLSSLELGDSALYFCASSVDYGRAYGYTFGSGTRLTVV.

The chain links TRBV2 to TRBJ1-4; no clear D gene. Germline assignment: CDR1 SNHLY and CDR2 FYNNEI. With 4 bases removed from V and 5 bases from J, the gap between germline ends came to 11 bases. This CDR3 is 14 amino acids long. The CDR3 here is CASSVESGNEKLFF. The CDR3 region has the DNA TGTGCCAGCAGTGTAGAGTCGGGGAATGAAAAACTGTTTTTT. Full variable domain (outside the CDR3, taken from reference TRBV2 and TRBJ1-4): EPEVTQTPSHQVTQMGQEVILRCVPISNHLYFYWYRQILGQKVEFLVSFYNNEISEKSEIFDDQFSVERPDGSNFTLKIRSTKLEDSAMYFCASSVESGNEKLFFGSGTQLSVL.

This chain connects TRBV9 to TRBJ1-5, with TRBD1 as a possible D gene (6 bases). There are 16 residues in the CDR3. Germline CDR1 is SGDLS and CDR2 is YYNGEE. Between the trimmed V and J ends, which lost 5 bases and 4 bases, there was a span of 19 bases. Here the CDR3 reads CASSNGPPRGNQPQHF. The CDR3 nucleotides read TGTGCCAGCAGTAATGGGCCCCCGAGGGGGAATCAGCCCCAGCATTTT.

The genes are TRBV6-5 and TRBJ1-1; 9 positions match TRBD1. From germline, CDR1 is MNHEY and CDR2 SVGAGI. Losses at the gene ends were 6 bases for V and 7 bases for J; bases not matched to a gene: 9. The CDR3 spans 14 residues. The CDR3 loop reads CASRESTGGVEAFF. DNA of the CDR3: TGTGCCAGCAGGGAGTCGACAGGGGGAGTTGAAGCTTTCTTT.

V gene TRBV7-9 combines with J gene TRBJ1-1, with a possible D match to TRBD1 (5 bases). Germline V lookup: CDR1 SEHNR, CDR2 FQNEAQ (reference sequence). CDR3 size: 14 residues. V lost 5 bases and J 4 bases, leaving 14 bases between the germline ends. Here the CDR3 reads CASSPQGGVTEAFF. CDR3 sequence (DNA): TGTGCCAGCAGCCCTCAGGGAGGGGTCACTGAAGCTTTCTTT.

The chain joins TRBV9 to TRBJ1-2; 9 nucleotides align to TRBD1. This CDR3 has 13 residues. With V trimmed by 4 bases and J by 13 bases, 11 bases remained unmatched. Germline CDR1 and CDR2: SGDLS and YYNGEE. In DNA form, the CDR3 reads TGTGCCAGCAGCCGGACAGGGGACCCAATAATCACCTTC. Amino acids: CASSRTGDPIITF.

This chain joins TRBV27 and TRBJ2-7; D not resolved. Germline lookup yields CDR1 MNHEY and CDR2 SMNVEV (reference sequence). Trimming pared 4 bases from V and 3 bases from J, leaving 16 bases between. There are 15 residues in the CDR3. This CDR3 is CASSSTGAPNYEQYF. The CDR3 DNA reads TGTGCCAGCAGTTCTACCGGTGCCCCGAACTACGAGCAGTACTTC.

The table lists this clone with a count of one. The rearrangement uses TRBV5-1 and TRBJ1-4, with D possibly TRBD1 on 5 matching bases. Germline V lookup: CDR1 SGHRS, CDR2 YFSETQ. V lost 4 bases and J 8 bases, leaving 12 bases between the germline ends. The CDR3 is 13 residues long. CDR3 sequence (DNA): TGCGCCAGCAGCCCCGGGGCGGGGGAAAAACTGTTTTTT. It yields the protein CASSPGAGEKLFF.

The J gene is TRBJ2-5, the V gene TRBV5-1, with 16 bases fitting TRBD2. Trimming took 4 bases from V and 6 from J; bases not matched to a gene: 12. Germline V gene sequence: CDR1 SGHRS, CDR2 YFSETQ. There are 18 residues in the CDR3. DNA of the CDR3: TGCGCCAGCAGCCCCGGGACTAGCGGGGGGGCGGTGTTGAAGACCCAGTACTTC. Its protein is CASSPGTSGGAVLKTQYF.

The J gene is TRBJ1-1, the V gene TRBV4-3, with 8 nucleotides matching TRBD1. V dropped 3 bases and J dropped 8; count of bases not matched to a gene: 8. The CDR3 sequence is 14 residues long. Germline CDR1 LGHNA, CDR2 YSLEER. In nucleotides, the CDR3 is TGCGCCAGCAGCCAGGCCAGGACAGGGAGAGAAGCTTTCTTT. Its protein is CASSQARTGREAFF.

This chain links TRBV7-8 with TRBJ2-3; a possible D gene is TRBD2 (6 bases). CDR1 and CDR2 from the germline V gene are SGHVS and FQNEAQ. CDR3 length: 17 residues. V lost 5 bases and J lost 3, with 21 bases in between. The CDR3 nucleotides read TGTGCCAGCAGCCCCTCCCAGGGACTGATTTTAACAGATACGCAGTATTTT. This gives the protein CASSPSQGLILTDTQYF.

The J gene is TRBJ1-2, the V gene TRBV9, with a possible D match to TRBD1 (5 bases). Germline V CDR1 and CDR2: SGDLS, YYNGEE. CDR3 size: 13 residues. Trimming removed 0 bases at V and 8 bases at J, with 11 bases between. The CDR3 DNA is TGTGCCAGCAGCGTAGTTCAGGGTGAGGGCTACACCTTC. Translated, it gives CASSVVQGEGYTF.